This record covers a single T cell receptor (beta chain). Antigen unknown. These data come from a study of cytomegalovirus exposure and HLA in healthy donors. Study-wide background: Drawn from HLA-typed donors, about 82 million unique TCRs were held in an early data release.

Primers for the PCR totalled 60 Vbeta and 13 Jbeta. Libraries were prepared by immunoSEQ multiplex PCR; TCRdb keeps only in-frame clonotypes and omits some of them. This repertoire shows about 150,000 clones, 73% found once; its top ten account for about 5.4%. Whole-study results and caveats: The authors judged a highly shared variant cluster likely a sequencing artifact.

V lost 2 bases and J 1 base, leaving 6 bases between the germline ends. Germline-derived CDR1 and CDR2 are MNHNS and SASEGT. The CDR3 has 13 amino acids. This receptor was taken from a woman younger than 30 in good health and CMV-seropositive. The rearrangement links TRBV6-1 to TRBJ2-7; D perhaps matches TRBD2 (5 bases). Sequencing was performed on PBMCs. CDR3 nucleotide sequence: TGTGCCAGCAGTGAATCGGGGTCCTACGAGCAGTACTTC. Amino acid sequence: CASSESGSYEQYF.